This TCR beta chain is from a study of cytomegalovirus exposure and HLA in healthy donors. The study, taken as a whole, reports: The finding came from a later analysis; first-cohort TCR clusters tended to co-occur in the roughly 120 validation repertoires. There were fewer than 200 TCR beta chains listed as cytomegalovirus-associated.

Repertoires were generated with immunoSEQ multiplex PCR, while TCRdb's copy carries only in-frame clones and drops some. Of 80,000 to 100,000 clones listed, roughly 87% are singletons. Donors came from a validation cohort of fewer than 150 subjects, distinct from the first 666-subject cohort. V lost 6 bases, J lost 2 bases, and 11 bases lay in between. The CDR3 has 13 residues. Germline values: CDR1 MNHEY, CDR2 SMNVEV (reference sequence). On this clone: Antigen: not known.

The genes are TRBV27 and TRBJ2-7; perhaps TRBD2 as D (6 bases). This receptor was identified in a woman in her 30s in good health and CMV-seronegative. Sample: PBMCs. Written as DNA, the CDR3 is TGTGCCAGCAGACTGGGGGGAACCTACGAGCAGTACTTC. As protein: CASRLGGTYEQYF.